The 24 T cell receptor beta chains listed next were all sequenced from one sample in a study of cytomegalovirus exposure and HLA in healthy donors. The PCR made use of 60 Vbeta and 13 Jbeta primers. Only in-frame clones appear in the TCRdb table, and some are missing; sequencing was by immunoSEQ multiplex PCR. The sample lists over 80,000 clones, approximately 64% occurring once. Sequenced sample: PBMCs. Source of these receptors: a boy aged 5-17 years in good health and CMV-seropositive.

V and J are TRBV28 and TRBJ1-2, with TRBD1 matching 11 bases. The CDR3 spans 16 residues. Germline CDR1 is MDHEN and CDR2 is SYDVKM. V lost 6 bases, J lost 5 bases, and 11 bases stayed unmatched. CDR3 coding DNA: TGTGCCAGCAGGGAGGTTGGACAGGGGGCGTGGTATGGCTACACCTTC. Translating it yields CASREVGQGAWYGYTF.

The V gene is TRBV30, the J gene TRBJ2-3; D is unclear. The CDR3 is 12 amino acids. Trimming removed 6 bases from V and 4 bases from J, with 11 bases in between. Germline lookup yields CDR1 GTSNPN and CDR2 SVGIG (reference sequence). CDR3 sequence reads: CACIGLSDTQYF. CDR3 bases: TGTGCCTGTATTGGGCTATCAGATACGCAGTATTTT.

The V call is TRBV13, the J call TRBJ1-1; D is perhaps TRBD1 (5 bases). The germline gives CDR1 PRHDT, CDR2 FYEKMQ (reference sequence). There are 14 residues in the CDR3. V was trimmed by 5 bases and J by 3 bases, leaving 13 bases between them. This chain's CDR3 is CASSVWRGDTEAFF. CDR3 DNA: TGTGCCAGCAGCGTTTGGCGGGGGGACACTGAAGCTTTCTTT.

This clone was seen only once. The chain carries TRBV19 and TRBJ2-1; TRBD1 agrees at 7 bases. The V segment lost 5 bases and the J segment 11 bases; nucleotides outside the gene matches: 3. CDR1 and CDR2 (germline): LNHDA, SQIVND (reference sequence). The CDR3 extends over 11 amino acids. As DNA, the CDR3 is TGTGCCAGTAGTGCGACAGGGCAGCAGTTCTTC. Protein sequence: CASSATGQQFF.

The sample holds one count of this clone. Other DNA sequences in this specimen translate into the identical CDR3. CDR3 amino acids: CAWGQSYEQYF. The CDR3, as DNA: TGTGCCTGGGGGCAATCCTACGAGCAGTACTTC. The J gene is TRBJ2-7, the V gene TRBV30; D uncertain. V lost 5 bases, J lost 1 base, and 6 bases lay in between. The CDR3 is made up of 11 amino acids. Germline CDR1 and CDR2: GTSNPN and SVGIG (reference sequence).

The chain combines TRBV27 with TRBJ2-7; 9 nucleotides align to TRBD2. Unmatched junction bases numbered 16, after V lost 6 bases and J lost 4 bases. Germline V lookup: CDR1 MNHEY, CDR2 SMNVEV (reference sequence). The CDR3 length is 17 residues. In DNA form, the CDR3 reads TGTGCCAGCAGCGAGAACTTCTTAGCGGGGGTATCGTACGAGCAGTACTTC. It specifies CASSENFLAGVSYEQYF.

This clone has only a few counts. The V and J genes are TRBV25-1 and TRBJ1-4, with a possible D match to TRBD1 (6 bases). The CDR3 is made up of 16 amino acids. The V end was cut by 2 bases, the J end by 4 bases, with 14 bases between. Per germline, CDR1 MGHDK and CDR2 SYGVNS. This CDR3 is CASSEPAGADNEKLFF. CDR3 DNA: TGTGCCAGCAGTGAACCTGCGGGGGCAGATAATGAAAAACTGTTTTTT.

The genes are TRBV19 and TRBJ1-5, with 9 bases matching TRBD1. CDR1 LNHDA and CDR2 SQIVND come from the germline V gene (reference sequence). V lost 4 bases and J lost 2; bases outside the gene matches: 12. This CDR3 region has 18 residues. CDR3 DNA: TGTGCCAGTAGTACGCCCGGGACAGGGTTTAGGGGCAATCAGCCCCAGCATTTT. Amino acids: CASSTPGTGFRGNQPQHF. The full variable domain, completed using reference TRBV19 and TRBJ1-5, is DGGITQSPKYLFRKEGQNVTLSCEQNLNHDAMYWYRQDPGQGLRLIYYSQIVNDFQKGDIAEGYSVSREKKESFPLTVTSAQKNPTAFYLCASSTPGTGFRGNQPQHFGDGTRLSIL.

The chain couples TRBV18 to TRBJ1-4, with D possibly matching TRBD1 (5 bases). The CDR3 has 15 residues. Germline V gives CDR1 KGHSH, CDR2 LQKENI. V lost 2 bases and J lost 10, with 17 bases in between. The CDR3 nucleotides read TGTGCCAGCTCACCAGAGGGGCGGGGCCTGGGAAAACTGTTTTTT. It yields the protein CASSPEGRGLGKLFF.

The chain links TRBV10-2 to TRBJ1-1, with TRBD1 matching 8 bases. V dropped 6 bases and J dropped 14; count of bases not matched to a gene: 8. Germline lookup yields CDR1 WSHSY and CDR2 SAAADI. This CDR3 has 11 amino acids. The CDR3 sequence: CASSGGQGWFF. The CDR3 nucleotides are TGCGCCAGCAGCGGTGGACAGGGATGGTTCTTT.

The sample holds a few counts of this clone. The chain couples TRBV9 to TRBJ2-3, with TRBD2 matching over 8 bases. There are 15 residues in the CDR3. The germline V gene has CDR1 SGDLS and CDR2 YYNGEE. V shed 4 bases, J shed 2 bases, and the junction held 6 bases outside the gene matches. CDR3 DNA: TGTGCCAGCAGCCCCCGGCGGGGGGACACAGATACGCAGTATTTT. This gives the protein CASSPRRGDTDTQYF.

The CDR3 spells CASSLGSGVDQPQHF. The CDR3 DNA sequence: TGTGCCAGCAGCTTAGGTTCAGGGGTGGATCAGCCCCAGCATTTT. The chain is built from TRBV7-9 and TRBJ1-5; maybe TRBD1 (6 bases). Germline-derived CDR1 and CDR2 are SEHNR and FQNEAQ (reference sequence). V lost 1 base and J lost 5, with 12 bases in between. The CDR3 covers 15 residues.

This clone was observed a few times. The rearrangement joins TRBV30 to TRBJ2-2; D is ambiguous. CDR3 size: 13 residues. V lost 2 bases and J 3 bases, leaving 7 bases between the germline ends. Germline V gene lookup returns CDR1 GTSNPN and CDR2 SVGIG (reference sequence). CDR3 bases: TGTGCCTGGAGTTCCTCTTACACCGGGGAGCTGTTTTTT. It specifies CAWSSSYTGELFF. Variable domain in full (rest from reference TRBV30 and TRBJ2-2): SQTIHQWPATLVQPVGSPLSLECTVEGTSNPNLYWYRQAAGRGLQLLFYSVGIGQISSEVPQNLSASRPQDRQFILSSKKLLLSDSGFYLCAWSSSYTGELFFGEGSRLTVL.

The J gene is TRBJ2-1, the V gene TRBV7-9; D remains unclear. The CDR3 is 10 amino acids. V was trimmed by 8 bases and J by 8 bases, leaving 7 bases between them. Germline V CDR1 and CDR2: SEHNR, FQNEAQ (reference sequence). CDR3 residues: CASRGDEQFF. The DNA for the CDR3 is TGTGCCAGCCGAGGCGATGAGCAGTTCTTC. Full variable domain (outside the CDR3, taken from reference TRBV7-9 and TRBJ2-1): DTGVSQNPRHKITKRGQNVTFRCDPISEHNRLYWYRQTLGQGPEFLTYFQNEAQLEKSRLLSDRFSAERPKGSFSTLEIQRTEQGDSAMYLCASRGDEQFFGPGTRLTVL.

V is TRBV10-3 and J is TRBJ1-1; 7 nucleotides match TRBD1. Germline V gene lookup returns CDR1 ENHRY and CDR2 SYGVKD. V shed 3 bases, J shed 5 bases, and the junction held 12 bases outside the gene matches. This CDR3 region has 16 residues. Here the CDR3 reads CAISDTGARRETEAFF. CDR3 nucleotides: TGTGCCATCAGTGACACAGGGGCTAGGAGAGAAACTGAAGCTTTCTTT.

The chain joins TRBV25-1 to TRBJ1-4; D is possibly TRBD1 (6 bases). Germline CDR1 is MGHDK and CDR2 is SYGVNS. V lost 3 bases to trimming and J lost 4 bases, with 12 bases between them. This CDR3 has 15 amino acids. The CDR3 nucleotides read TGTGCCAGCAGTGAGTACAGGGCGGATAATGAAAAACTGTTTTTT. This codes for CASSEYRADNEKLFF.

The chain uses TRBV10-1 and TRBJ2-2, with 8 bases matching TRBD1. Germline-derived CDR1 and CDR2 are WNHNN and SYGVQD (reference sequence). Trimming at V came to 7 bases and at J to 4 bases, leaving 5 bases not matched to a gene. The CDR3 covers 14 residues. The CDR3 protein is CASMSGTGTGELFF. The CDR3 coding sequence is TGCGCCAGCATGTCTGGGACAGGCACCGGGGAGCTGTTTTTT.

This sequence joins TRBV4-1 and TRBJ2-3; 10 nucleotides match TRBD2. Germline assignment: CDR1 MGHRA and CDR2 YSYEKL. The CDR3 is 17 amino acids. V gave up 4 bases and J gave up 5 bases; unmatched junction bases: 12. CDR3 protein: CASSLGPSGGAGDTQYF. The CDR3 nucleotides read TGCGCCAGCAGCCTAGGGCCGAGCGGGGGGGCCGGAGATACGCAGTATTTT.

The chain links TRBV27 to TRBJ1-2; TRBD1 agrees at 10 bases. Trimming cost V 4 bases and J 8 bases; bases outside gene matches: 7. The CDR3 runs 14 residues. CDR1 and CDR2 (germline): MNHEY, SMNVEV (reference sequence). In nucleotides, the CDR3 is TGTGCCAGCAGTTCTCGACAGGGGGCCCGAGGCTACACCTTC. Protein sequence: CASSSRQGARGYTF.

The gene calls are TRBV5-1 and TRBJ1-4, with a possible D match to TRBD1 (6 bases). Trimming shortened V by 4 bases and J by 8 bases, and 15 bases separated the two germline ends. The length of the CDR3 is 14 residues. Germline CDR1 and CDR2: SGHRS and YFSETQ. CDR3 bases: TGCGCCAGCAGCCGGGACACAGGCAGGGAAAAACTGTTTTTT. Translating gives CASSRDTGREKLFF.

The chain is built from TRBV29-1 and TRBJ2-7; TRBD1 matches 8 bases. The CDR3 runs to 12 residues. V gave up 6 bases and J gave up 4 bases; unmatched junction bases: 5. The germline gives CDR1 SQVTM, CDR2 ANQGSEA. The CDR3 loop reads CSVSGGAYEQYF. DNA for the CDR3: TGCAGCGTCTCAGGGGGCGCGTACGAGCAGTACTTC.

This clone showed up just a few times. The chain employs TRBV20-1 and TRBJ2-7; TRBD1 agrees at 7 bases. This CDR3 comprises 11 residues. Trimming removed 7 bases from V and 4 bases from J; junction bases left unmatched: 4. Germline V lookup: CDR1 DFQATT, CDR2 SNEGSKA (reference sequence). The CDR3 DNA is TGCAGTGGACAGGGCTATTACGAGCAGTACTTC. Encoded protein: CSGQGYYEQYF.

The chain combines TRBV5-4 with TRBJ1-2, with 8 bases identical to TRBD1. CDR1 and CDR2 from the germline V gene are SGHNT and YYREEE (reference sequence). This CDR3 comprises 15 residues. The V segment lost 0 bases and the J segment 4 bases; nucleotides outside the gene matches: 5. The CDR3 sequence is CASSLEGQGPYGYTF. The CDR3 bases are TGTGCCAGCAGCTTGGAAGGACAGGGCCCCTATGGCTACACCTTC.

This chain links TRBV10-1 with TRBJ2-1, with no clear D. V lost 6 bases to trimming and J lost 8 bases, with 17 bases between them. This CDR3 is 14 amino acids long. CDR1 and CDR2 from the germline V gene are WNHNN and SYGVQD (reference sequence). The CDR3 DNA reads as TGCGCCAGCAGCCTAACTACCCGTACGGATGAGCAGTTCTTC. This codes for CASSLTTRTDEQFF.